This is a list of T cell receptor beta chains from one sample in a study of CXCR3-negative and CXCR3-positive naive CD8 T cells. One entry per CDR3 protein, without DNA, is what TCRdb gives after re-calling the 5' RACE reads. Its clone listing holds around 160,000 distinct CDR3 sequences. The sequenced sample was naive CXCR3+ CD8+ T cells from blood. These receptors were collected from a human donor in good health. Some clones in this sample may be carry-over from other donors' samples. Both conserved end residues are part of each CDR3.

v_gene,j_gene,CDR3aa
TRBV6-5,TRBJ2-1,CASSYGEAYPYNEQFF
TRBV7-3,TRBJ2-7,CASSWGQGAGEQYF
TRBV5-5,TRBJ2-3,CASSLVLAGSTDTQYF
TRBV7-9,TRBJ2-2,CASILGFENTGELFF
TRBV29-1,TRBJ2-7,CSVETPAALRDEQYF
TRBV27,TRBJ2-7,CASSRRDTGVNEQCF
TRBV20-1,TRBJ1-3,CSARALFTNSGNTIYF
TRBV24-1,TRBJ2-1,CATSDFATPHNEQFF
TRBV6-5,TRBJ2-7,CASSYFPGESYEQYF
TRBV4-1,TRBJ1-2,CASSQVAGDRVYGYTF
TRBV18,TRBJ1-1,CASSPQGRTEAFF
TRBV6-2/TRBV6-3,TRBJ2-5,CASSYSMRSETQYF
TRBV7-2,TRBJ2-7,CASSPYGPGEQYF
TRBV7-2,TRBJ1-1,CASSDPTGTGVDAFF
TRBV13,TRBJ2-1,CASSLDYHHEQFF
TRBV12-5,TRBJ2-5,CASGPPGGAETQYF
TRBV7-8,TRBJ2-7,CASSLYLSYEQYF